This T cell receptor beta chain was found in a study of CD4+ T cells in melanoma. Findings and limits, study-wide: CD8+ T cell, macrophage and B cell function reportedly correlated with neoantigen-specific CD4+ T cells. Diverse differentiation states were reported for melanoma neoantigen-specific CD4+ T cells.

This clone was detected only a few times. No antigen is known for it. Measured with immunoSEQ multiplex PCR; TCRdb has only the in-frame clones, and not every one. Seen here are over 100,000 clones, about nine tenths observed once, and the top ten hold less than 4%. Germline values: CDR1 GTSNPN, CDR2 SVGIG (reference sequence). The CDR3 contains 12 residues. Trimming shortened V by 3 bases and J by 10 bases, and 15 bases separated the two germline ends. The rearrangement links TRBV30 to TRBJ1-1; D ambiguous. Sequencing used peripheral blood. This clonotype originated in a human donor with melanoma. CDR3 coding DNA: TGTGCCTGGAGCCCCGGGCAGCGGACAGCTTTCTTT. Its protein product is CAWSPGQRTAFF.